The sequence of this TCR beta chain was determined in a study of CD8+ T cells in alopecia areata. Across the whole study: Scoring treated patients' severity relied on the percentage of scalp area affected.

The sample's treatment: oral pan-JAK inhibitor, 5-10 mg twice daily. Lesional scalp punch biopsies and peripheral blood came from alopecia areata patients. Points from the study as a whole: Higher clonality was seen in lesional scalp than in normal scalp, especially in alopecia totalis/universalis. Within the top 100, expanded CD8+ clones significantly decreased with tofacitinib, as did scalp clonality.

As the sequencing template, cDNA was produced by extracting RNA and reverse transcribing it. Repertoires were generated with immunoSEQ multiplex PCR, while TCRdb's copy carries only in-frame clones and drops some. The table includes 200,000 to 250,000 clones, under 70% detected once. Trimming removed 4 bases from V and 5 bases from J; junction bases left unmatched: 3. The CDR3 covers 13 residues. Germline V lookup: CDR1 SQVTM, CDR2 ANQGSEA. Concerning this clone itself: No antigen is known for it.

Sequenced material: CD4+ T cells sorted from blood, taken at week 4, from a patient treated with tofacitinib. The chain joins TRBV29-1 to TRBJ2-1; TRBD2 aligns across 9 bases. The TCR sequence derives from a human donor with alopecia areata. The CDR3 sequence is CSVASGADNEQFF. CDR3 coding DNA: TGCAGCGTTGCTAGCGGGGCTGACAATGAGCAGTTCTTC.